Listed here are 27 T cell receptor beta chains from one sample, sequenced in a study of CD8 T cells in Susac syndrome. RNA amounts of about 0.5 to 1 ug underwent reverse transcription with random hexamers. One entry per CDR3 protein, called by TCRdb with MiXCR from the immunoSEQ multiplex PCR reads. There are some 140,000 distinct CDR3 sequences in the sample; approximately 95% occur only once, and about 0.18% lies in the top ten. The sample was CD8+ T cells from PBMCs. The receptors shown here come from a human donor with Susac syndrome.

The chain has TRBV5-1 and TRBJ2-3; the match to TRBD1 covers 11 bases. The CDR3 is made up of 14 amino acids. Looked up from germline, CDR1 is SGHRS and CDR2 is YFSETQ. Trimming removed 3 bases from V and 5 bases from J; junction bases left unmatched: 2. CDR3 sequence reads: CASSSGQGVDTQYF. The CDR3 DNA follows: TGCGCCAGCAGCTCGGGACAGGGGGTAGATACGCAGTATTTT.

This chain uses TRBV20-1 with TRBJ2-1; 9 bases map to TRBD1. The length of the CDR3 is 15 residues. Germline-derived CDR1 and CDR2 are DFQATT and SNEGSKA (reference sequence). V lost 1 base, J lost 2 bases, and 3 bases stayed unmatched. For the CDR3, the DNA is TGCAGTGCTAGAGTTCGGGACAGGGCCTACAATGAGCAGTTCTTC. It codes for CSARVRDRAYNEQFF.

The CDR3 region has the DNA TGTGCCAGCAGCTTCATCGGGAATGAAAAACTGTTTTTT. Its translation is CASSFIGNEKLFF. This chain joins TRBV13 and TRBJ1-4; no reliable D call. The V end was cut by 3 bases, the J end by 5 bases, with 7 bases between. CDR1 and CDR2 (germline): PRHDT, FYEKMQ (reference sequence). The CDR3 is made up of 13 amino acids.

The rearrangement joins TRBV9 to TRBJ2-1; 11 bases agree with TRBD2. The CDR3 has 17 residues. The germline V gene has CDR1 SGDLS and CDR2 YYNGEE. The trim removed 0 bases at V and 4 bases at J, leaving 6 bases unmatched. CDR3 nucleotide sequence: TGTGCCAGCAGCGTAGGAGGACTAGCGGGTTTGTACAATGAGCAGTTCTTC. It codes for CASSVGGLAGLYNEQFF.

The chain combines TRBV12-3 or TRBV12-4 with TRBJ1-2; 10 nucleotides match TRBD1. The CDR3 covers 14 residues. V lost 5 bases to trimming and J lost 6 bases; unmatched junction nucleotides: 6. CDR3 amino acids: CASSPSGTGDGYTF. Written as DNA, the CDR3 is TGTGCCAGCAGTCCCTCCGGGACAGGGGATGGCTACACCTTC.

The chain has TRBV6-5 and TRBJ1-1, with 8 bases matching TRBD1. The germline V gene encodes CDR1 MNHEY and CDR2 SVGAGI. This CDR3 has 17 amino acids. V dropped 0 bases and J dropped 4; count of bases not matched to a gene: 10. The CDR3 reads CASSYSIQGATTTEAFF. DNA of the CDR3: TGTGCCAGCAGTTACTCGATTCAGGGGGCTACAACCACTGAAGCTTTCTTT.

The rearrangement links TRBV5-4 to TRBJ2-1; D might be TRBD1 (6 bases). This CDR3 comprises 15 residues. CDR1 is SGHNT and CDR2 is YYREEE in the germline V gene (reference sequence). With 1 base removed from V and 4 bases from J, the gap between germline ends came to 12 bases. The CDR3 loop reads CASSLKGQSYNEQFF. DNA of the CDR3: TGTGCCAGCAGCTTGAAGGGACAAAGTTACAATGAGCAGTTCTTC.

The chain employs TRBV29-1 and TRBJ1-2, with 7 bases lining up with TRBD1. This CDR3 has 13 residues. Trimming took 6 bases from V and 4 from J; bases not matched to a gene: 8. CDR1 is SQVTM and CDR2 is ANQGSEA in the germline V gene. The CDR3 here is CSVLTGSTYGYTF. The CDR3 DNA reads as TGCAGCGTCCTGACAGGGAGCACCTATGGCTACACCTTC.

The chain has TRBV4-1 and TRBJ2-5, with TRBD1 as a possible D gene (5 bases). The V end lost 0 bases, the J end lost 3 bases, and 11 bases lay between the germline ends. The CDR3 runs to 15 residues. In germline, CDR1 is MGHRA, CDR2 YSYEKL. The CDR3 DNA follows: TGCGCCAGCAGCCAAGATCAGGGATCGGAAGAGACCCAGTACTTC. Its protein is CASSQDQGSEETQYF.

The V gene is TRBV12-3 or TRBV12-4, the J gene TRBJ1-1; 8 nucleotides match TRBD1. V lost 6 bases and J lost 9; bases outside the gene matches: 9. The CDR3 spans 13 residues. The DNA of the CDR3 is TGTGCCAGCAGCCAATCCAGGGGGCGCCAAGCTTTCTTT. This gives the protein CASSQSRGRQAFF.

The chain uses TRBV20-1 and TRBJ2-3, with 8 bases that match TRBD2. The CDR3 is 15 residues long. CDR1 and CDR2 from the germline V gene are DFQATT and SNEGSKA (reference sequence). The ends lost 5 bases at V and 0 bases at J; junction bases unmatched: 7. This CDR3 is CSAPAGGTSTDTQYF. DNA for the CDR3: TGCAGTGCTCCCGCGGGGGGAACCAGCACAGATACGCAGTATTTT.

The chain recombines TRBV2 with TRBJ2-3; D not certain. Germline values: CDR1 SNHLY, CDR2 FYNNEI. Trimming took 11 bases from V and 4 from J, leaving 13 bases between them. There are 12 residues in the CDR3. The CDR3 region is CAFVRAPDTQYF. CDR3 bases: TGTGCCTTCGTAAGGGCCCCAGATACGCAGTATTTT.

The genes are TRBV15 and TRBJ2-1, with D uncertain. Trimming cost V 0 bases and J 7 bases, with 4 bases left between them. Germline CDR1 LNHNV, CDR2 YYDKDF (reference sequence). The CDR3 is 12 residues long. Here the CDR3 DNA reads TGTGCCACCAGCAGAGATGGGAATGAGCAGTTCTTC. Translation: CATSRDGNEQFF.

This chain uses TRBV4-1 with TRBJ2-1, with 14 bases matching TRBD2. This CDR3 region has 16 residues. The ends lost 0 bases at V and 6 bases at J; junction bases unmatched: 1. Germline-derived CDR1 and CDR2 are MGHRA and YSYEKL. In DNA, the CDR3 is TGCGCCAGCAGCCAAGAAGGACTAGCGGGGGGCAATGAGCAGTTCTTC. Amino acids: CASSQEGLAGGNEQFF.

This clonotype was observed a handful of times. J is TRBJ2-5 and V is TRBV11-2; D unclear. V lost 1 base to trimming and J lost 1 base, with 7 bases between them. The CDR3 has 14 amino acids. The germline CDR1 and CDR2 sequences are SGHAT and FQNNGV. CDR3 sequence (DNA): TGTGCCAGCAGCTTAGTGGGCCTCCAAGAGACCCAGTACTTC. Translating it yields CASSLVGLQETQYF.

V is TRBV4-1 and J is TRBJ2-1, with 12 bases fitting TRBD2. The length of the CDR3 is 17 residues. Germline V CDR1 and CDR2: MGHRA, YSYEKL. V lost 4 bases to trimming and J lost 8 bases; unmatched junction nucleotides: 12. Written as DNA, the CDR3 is TGCGCCAGCAGCCTACGGTCACTAGCGGGAGGAGGCTATGAGCAGTTCTTC. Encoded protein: CASSLRSLAGGGYEQFF.

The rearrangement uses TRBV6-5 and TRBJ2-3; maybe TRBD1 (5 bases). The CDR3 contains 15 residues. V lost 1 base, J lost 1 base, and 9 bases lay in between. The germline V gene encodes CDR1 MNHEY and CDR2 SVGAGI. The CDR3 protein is CASSYLTAGTDTQYF. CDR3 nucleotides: TGTGCCAGCAGTTACTTGACAGCAGGCACAGATACGCAGTATTTT.

The CDR3 DNA reads TGTGCCAGCAGCGGTGGTGGGACGAACACCGGGGAGCTGTTTTTT. It yields the protein CASSGGGTNTGELFF. The J gene is TRBJ2-2, the V gene TRBV9, with no clear D. This CDR3 has 15 amino acids. The ends were cut back, 3 bases at V and 0 bases at J, with 9 bases in the middle. Germline CDR1 SGDLS, CDR2 YYNGEE.

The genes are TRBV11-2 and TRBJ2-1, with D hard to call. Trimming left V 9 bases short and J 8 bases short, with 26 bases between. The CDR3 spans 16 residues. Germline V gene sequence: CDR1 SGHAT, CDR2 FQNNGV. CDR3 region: CASDLRGRVEVDEQFF. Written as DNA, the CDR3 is TGTGCCAGTGACCTACGCGGTAGAGTTGAGGTGGATGAGCAGTTCTTC.

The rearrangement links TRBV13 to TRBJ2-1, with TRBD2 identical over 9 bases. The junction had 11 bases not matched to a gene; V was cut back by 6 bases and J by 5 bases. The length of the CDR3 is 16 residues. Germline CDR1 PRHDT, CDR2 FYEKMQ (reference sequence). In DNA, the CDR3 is TGTGCCAGCAGTTCGAATAGCGGGAGAAGACACAATGAGCAGTTCTTC. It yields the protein CASSSNSGRRHNEQFF.

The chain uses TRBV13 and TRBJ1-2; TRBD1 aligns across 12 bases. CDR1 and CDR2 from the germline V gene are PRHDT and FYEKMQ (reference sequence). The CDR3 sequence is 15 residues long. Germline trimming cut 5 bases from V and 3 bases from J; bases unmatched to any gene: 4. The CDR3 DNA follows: TGTGCCAGCAGCCACGGGACAGGGGGCGACTATGGCTACACCTTC. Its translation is CASSHGTGGDYGYTF.

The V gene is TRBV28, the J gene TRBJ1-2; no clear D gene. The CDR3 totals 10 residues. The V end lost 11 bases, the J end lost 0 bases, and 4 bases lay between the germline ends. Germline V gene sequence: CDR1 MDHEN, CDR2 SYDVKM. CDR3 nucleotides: TGTGCCGGAGCTAACTATGGCTACACCTTC. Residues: CAGANYGYTF.

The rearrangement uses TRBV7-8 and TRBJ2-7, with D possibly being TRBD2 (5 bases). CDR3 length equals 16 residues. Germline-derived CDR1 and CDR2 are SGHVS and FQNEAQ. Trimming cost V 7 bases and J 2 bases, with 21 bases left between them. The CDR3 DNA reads TGTGCCAGCACCCCCGGGGTAGGGTTCCCTACCTACGAGCAGTACTTC. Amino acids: CASTPGVGFPTYEQYF.

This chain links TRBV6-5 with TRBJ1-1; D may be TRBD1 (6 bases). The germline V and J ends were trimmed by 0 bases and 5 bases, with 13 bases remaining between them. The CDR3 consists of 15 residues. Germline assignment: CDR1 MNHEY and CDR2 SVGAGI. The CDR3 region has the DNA TGTGCCAGCAGTTACTCGCCCCAAGGGGGGACTGAAGCTTTCTTT. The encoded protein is CASSYSPQGGTEAFF.

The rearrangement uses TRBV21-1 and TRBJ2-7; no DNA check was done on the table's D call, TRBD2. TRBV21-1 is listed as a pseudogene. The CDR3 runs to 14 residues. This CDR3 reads CASSTLAGLDEQYF. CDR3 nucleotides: TGTGCCAGCAGCACCCTCGCGGGCCTAGACGAGCAGTACTTC.

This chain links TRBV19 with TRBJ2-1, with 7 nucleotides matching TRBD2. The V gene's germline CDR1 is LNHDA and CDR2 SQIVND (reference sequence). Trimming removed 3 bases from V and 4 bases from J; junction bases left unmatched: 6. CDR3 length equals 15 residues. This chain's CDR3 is CASSIGGRAYNEQFF. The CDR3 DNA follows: TGTGCCAGTAGTATCGGAGGGAGGGCATACAATGAGCAGTTCTTC.

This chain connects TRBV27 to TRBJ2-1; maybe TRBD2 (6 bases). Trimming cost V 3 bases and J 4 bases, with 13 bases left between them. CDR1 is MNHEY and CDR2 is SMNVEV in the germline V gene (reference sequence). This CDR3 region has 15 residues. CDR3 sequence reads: CASSFGGGQYNEQFF. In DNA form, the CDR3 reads TGTGCCAGCAGTTTCGGGGGAGGCCAATACAATGAGCAGTTCTTC.